These 3 T cell receptor beta chains were all obtained from the same sample, sequenced in a study of blood T cell repertoires in COVID-19. Libraries were prepared by immunoSEQ multiplex PCR; TCRdb keeps only in-frame clonotypes and omits some of them. Seen here are 200,000 to 250,000 clones, around 84% observed once, and the top ten hold less than 20%. What was sequenced was peripheral blood. The receptors stem from a man younger than 40 with active or convalescent COVID-19.

The V gene is TRBV10-3, the J gene TRBJ2-5; no definite D call. Trimming took 4 bases from V and 0 from J, leaving 6 bases between them. The CDR3 contains 13 residues. Germline-derived CDR1 and CDR2 are ENHRY and SYGVKD. CDR3 protein: CAISGANQETQYF. The CDR3 coding sequence is TGTGCCATCAGTGGGGCAAACCAAGAGACCCAGTACTTC.

This clone was observed a single time. The chain links TRBV18 to TRBJ1-1; D remains ambiguous. The CDR3 extends over 17 amino acids. Germline CDR1 is KGHSH and CDR2 is LQKENI. V was pared by 3 bases and J by 3 bases, with 20 bases between. Here the CDR3 reads CASSPTTLSGSYTEAFF. CDR3 DNA sequence: TGTGCCAGCTCACCCACCACCTTATCCGGGTCCTACACTGAAGCTTTCTTT.

The rearrangement links TRBV6-1 to TRBJ1-5; 11 bases map to TRBD1. CDR3 length: 16 amino acids. Per germline, CDR1 MNHNS and CDR2 SASEGT. V lost 4 bases and J lost 10; bases outside the gene matches: 12. The CDR3 nucleotides read TGTGCCAGCAGTGCGCCCGGGACAGGGGGAAAGCGTCCCCAGCATTTT. Encoded protein: CASSAPGTGGKRPQHF.